A single sample gave rise to the 15 T cell receptor beta chains below, sequenced in a study of T cells in tuberculosis. Time point meaning: new active TB diagnosis, blood taken before or within 7 days of starting treatment. Sequenced by immunoSEQ multiplex PCR; TCRdb stores in-frame clones only, minus some. The data show tens of thousands of clones, with approximately 90% seen just once and about 2.4% held by the top ten. Sequencing was performed on PBMCs, taken at tuberculosis diagnosis. The receptors were sampled from an adult with tuberculosis.

The chain carries TRBV2 and TRBJ2-2, with TRBD1 as a possible D gene (6 bases). Germline V CDR1 and CDR2: SNHLY, FYNNEI. Trimming cost V 6 bases and J 1 base, with 18 bases left between them. The CDR3 totals 17 residues. CDR3 nucleotide sequence: TGTGCCAGCAGGGCACTGATTAGGGGGAGGAACACCGGGGAGCTGTTTTTT. Its protein is CASRALIRGRNTGELFF.

This clone has a single count. The chain links TRBV6-4 to TRBJ1-1; TRBD1 matches 7 bases. The trim removed 0 bases at V and 4 bases at J, leaving 17 bases unmatched. The length of the CDR3 is 19 residues. Germline-derived CDR1 and CDR2 are MRHNA and SNTAGT. CDR3 bases: TGTGCCAGCAGTGACTCGTTATTGTCGCCAGGGGGACGGGTCACTGAAGCTTTCTTT. Translation: CASSDSLLSPGGRVTEAFF.

This chain links TRBV4-3 with TRBJ2-7; D uncertain. The ends were cut back, 0 bases at V and 2 bases at J, with 5 bases in the middle. CDR3 size: 13 residues. The germline V gene encodes CDR1 LGHNA and CDR2 YSLEER. CDR3 residues: CASSQEQAYEQYF. The DNA for the CDR3 is TGCGCCAGCAGCCAAGAGCAGGCCTACGAGCAGTACTTC.

This rearrangement joins TRBV7-2 to TRBJ2-7; D might be TRBD2 (7 bases). In germline, CDR1 is SGHTA, CDR2 FQGNSA. The V gene lost 5 bases and the J gene lost 2 bases, with 16 bases spanning the gap. The CDR3 covers 15 residues. The CDR3 nucleotides are TGTGCCAGCAGCGTCGGGCGGGGGCCTACCTACGAGCAGTACTTC. Translated: CASSVGRGPTYEQYF.

The chain uses TRBV28 and TRBJ1-6; TRBD1 matches 7 bases. Trimming removed 7 bases from V and 5 bases from J; junction bases left unmatched: 11. There are 16 residues in the CDR3. Germline-derived CDR1 and CDR2 are MDHEN and SYDVKM. This CDR3 is CASTRGWGQNNSPLHF. The CDR3 region has the DNA TGTGCCAGCACCAGGGGGTGGGGACAGAATAATTCACCCCTCCACTTT.

The chain recombines TRBV30 with TRBJ1-5; D is ambiguous. The CDR3 has 13 amino acids. Germline V gene data show CDR1 as GTSNPN and CDR2 as SVGIG (reference sequence). V lost 0 bases, J lost 7 bases, and 10 bases lay in between. The CDR3 nucleotides are TGTGCCTGGAGTGTCTCAGGAGGACAGCCCCAGCATTTT. Translated: CAWSVSGGQPQHF.

The CDR3 loop reads CASGGSSSYNEQFF. CDR3 DNA: TGTGCCAGTGGGGGGTCTAGCTCCTACAATGAGCAGTTCTTC. V is TRBV9 and J is TRBJ2-1, with a possible D match to TRBD2 (6 bases). This CDR3 comprises 14 residues. Trimming pared 8 bases from V and 0 bases from J, leaving 12 bases between. Germline V lookup: CDR1 SGDLS, CDR2 YYNGEE.

The chain carries TRBV28 and TRBJ2-1, with 8 bases that match TRBD2. The germline V gene encodes CDR1 MDHEN and CDR2 SYDVKM. Trimming cost V 6 bases and J 8 bases; bases outside gene matches: 12. The CDR3 is 15 amino acids. This chain's CDR3 is CASSWGGGTEDEQFF. The CDR3 nucleotides are TGTGCCAGCAGCTGGGGCGGGGGGACCGAGGATGAGCAGTTCTTC.

This rearrangement joins TRBV2 to TRBJ1-3; D remains unclear. Per the germline V gene, CDR1 is SNHLY and CDR2 is FYNNEI. Trimming took off 1 base at V and 0 bases at J, with 7 bases between the two ends. CDR3 length: 15 residues. This CDR3 is CASSEGGDSGNTIYF. Written as DNA, the CDR3 is TGTGCCAGCAGTGAAGGCGGCGACTCTGGAAACACCATATATTTT.

This clone was seen a few times. The chain couples TRBV27 to TRBJ1-5; no definite D call. Per germline, CDR1 MNHEY and CDR2 SMNVEV (reference sequence). The CDR3 runs 15 residues. Trimming removed 3 bases at V and 7 bases at J, with 16 bases between. CDR3 amino acids: CASSLAREPGQPQHF. The CDR3 coding sequence is TGTGCCAGCAGTTTGGCGAGGGAGCCGGGCCAGCCCCAGCATTTT.

V gene TRBV28 combines with J gene TRBJ1-5; tentatively, D is TRBD1 (5 bases). CDR1 MDHEN and CDR2 SYDVKM come from the germline V gene. V was pared by 3 bases and J by 5 bases, with 11 bases between. The CDR3 is made up of 14 amino acids. The CDR3 spells CASSLETDHQPQHF. CDR3 nucleotide sequence: TGTGCCAGCAGTTTGGAGACAGATCATCAGCCCCAGCATTTT.

The J gene is TRBJ2-7, the V gene TRBV9, with TRBD2 matching over 7 bases. The CDR3 length is 15 residues. Germline CDR1 and CDR2: SGDLS and YYNGEE. Unmatched junction bases numbered 7, after V lost 2 bases and J lost 2 bases. CDR3 in DNA: TGTGCCAGCAGCGTGGACCTCGCGGGAGCCTACGAGCAGTACTTC. Translation: CASSVDLAGAYEQYF.

The chain uses TRBV29-1 and TRBJ1-2; no clear D. The CDR3 has 12 residues. Trimming took 0 bases from V and 7 from J, leaving 9 bases between them. Germline V CDR1 and CDR2: SQVTM, ANQGSEA. The CDR3 DNA is TGCAGCGTTGAAGAAGCAGGAGGTGGCTACACCTTC. This sequence encodes CSVEEAGGGYTF.

Comment on this clone: Other DNA sequences in the sample encode the same CDR3. V gene TRBV4-3 combines with J gene TRBJ2-7; tentative D call: TRBD2 (6 bases). V lost 1 base and J 0 bases, leaving 10 bases between the germline ends. This CDR3 region has 15 residues. Germline CDR1 and CDR2: LGHNA and YSLEER. CDR3 in DNA: TGCGCCAGCAGCCAAGTAGCGGACTACTCCTACGAGCAGTACTTC. Its protein is CASSQVADYSYEQYF.

The chain has TRBV5-3 and TRBJ2-7; tentative D call: TRBD1 (6 bases). TRBV5-3 is an open reading frame whose function is uncertain. V lost 0 bases and J lost 13, with 11 bases in between. This CDR3 has 11 amino acids. CDR3 bases: TGTGCCAGAAGCTTGGAAGGGGGTCCCTACTTC. Translating gives CARSLEGGPYF.